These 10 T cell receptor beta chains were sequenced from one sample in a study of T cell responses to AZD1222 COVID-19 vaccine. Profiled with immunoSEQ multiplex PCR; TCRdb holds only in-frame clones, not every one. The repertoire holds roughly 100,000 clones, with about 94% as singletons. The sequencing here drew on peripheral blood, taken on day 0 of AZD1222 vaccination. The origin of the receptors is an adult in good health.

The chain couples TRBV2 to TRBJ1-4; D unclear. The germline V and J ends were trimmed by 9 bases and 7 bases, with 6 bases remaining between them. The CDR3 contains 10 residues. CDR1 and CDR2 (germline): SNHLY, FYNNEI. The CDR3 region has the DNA TGTGCCAGTGGGAGTGAAAAACTGTTTTTT. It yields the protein CASGSEKLFF.

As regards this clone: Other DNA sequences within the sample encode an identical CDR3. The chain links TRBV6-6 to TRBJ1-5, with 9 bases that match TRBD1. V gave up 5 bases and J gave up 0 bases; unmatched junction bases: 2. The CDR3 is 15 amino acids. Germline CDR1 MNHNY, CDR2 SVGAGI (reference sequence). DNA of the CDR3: TGTGCCAGCAGTAGGACAGGGGATAGCAATCAGCCCCAGCATTTT. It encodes CASSRTGDSNQPQHF.

CDR3 protein: CATRGAAPPYEQYF. The CDR3 DNA reads TGTGCCACCCGGGGGGCAGCCCCCCCTTACGAGCAGTACTTC. The genes are TRBV7-8 and TRBJ2-7; TRBD2 might be the D (7 bases). V lost 10 bases and J lost 4, with 20 bases in between. CDR1 SGHVS and CDR2 FQNEAQ come from the germline V gene. The CDR3 length is 14 residues.

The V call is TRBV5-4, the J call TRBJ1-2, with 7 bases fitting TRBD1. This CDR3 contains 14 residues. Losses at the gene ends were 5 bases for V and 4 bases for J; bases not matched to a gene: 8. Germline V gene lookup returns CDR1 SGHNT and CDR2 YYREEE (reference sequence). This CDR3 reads CASRPGTGVYGYTF. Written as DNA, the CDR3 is TGTGCCAGCAGACCAGGAACAGGGGTCTATGGCTACACCTTC.

The CDR3: CASNLPHGTSSSQGVDTQYF. The CDR3 region has the DNA TGTGCCAGCAACTTACCCCACGGGACATCGTCATCCCAAGGGGTAGATACGCAGTATTTT. V usage is TRBV21-1 and J usage is TRBJ2-3; TRBD1 is taken as the D call from the table, unchecked against the DNA. TRBV21-1 is termed a pseudogene. The CDR3 loop spans 20 amino acids.

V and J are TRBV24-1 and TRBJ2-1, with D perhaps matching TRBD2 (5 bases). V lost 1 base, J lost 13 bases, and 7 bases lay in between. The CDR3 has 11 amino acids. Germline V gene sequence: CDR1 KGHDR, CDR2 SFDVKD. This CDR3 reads CATSDFDYQFF. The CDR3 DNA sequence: TGTGCCACCAGTGATTTTGACTATCAGTTCTTC.

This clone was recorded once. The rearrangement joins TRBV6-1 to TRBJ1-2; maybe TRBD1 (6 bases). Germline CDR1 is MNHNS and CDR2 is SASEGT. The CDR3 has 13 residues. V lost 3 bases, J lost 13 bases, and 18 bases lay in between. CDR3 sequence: CASSDRGGTLGTF. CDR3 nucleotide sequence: TGTGCCAGCAGTGACAGGGGCGGTACCCTGGGCACCTTC.

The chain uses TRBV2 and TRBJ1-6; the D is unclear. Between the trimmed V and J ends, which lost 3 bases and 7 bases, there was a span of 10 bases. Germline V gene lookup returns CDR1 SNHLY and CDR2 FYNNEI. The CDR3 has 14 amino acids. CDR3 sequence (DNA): TGTGCCAGCAGTGAGGTGGGCTGGAATTCACCCCTCCACTTT. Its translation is CASSEVGWNSPLHF.

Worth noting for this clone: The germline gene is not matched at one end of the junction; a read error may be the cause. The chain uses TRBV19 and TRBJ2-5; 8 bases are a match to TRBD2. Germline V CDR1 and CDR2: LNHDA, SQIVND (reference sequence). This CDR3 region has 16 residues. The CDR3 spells CASSIGAGAGEETQYF. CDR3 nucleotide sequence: TGTGCCAGTAGCATAGGGGCGGGAGCGGGGGAGGAGACCCAGTACTTC.

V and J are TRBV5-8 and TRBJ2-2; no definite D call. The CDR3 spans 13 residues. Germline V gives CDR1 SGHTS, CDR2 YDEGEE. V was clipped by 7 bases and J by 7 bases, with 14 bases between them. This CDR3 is CASPLPLSGELFF. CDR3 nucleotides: TGTGCCAGCCCACTACCTTTGAGCGGGGAGCTGTTTTTT.